These T cell receptor beta chains were read from a single sample in a study of cytotoxic CD8 clonotypes in ibrutinib-treated CLL. Generated by immunoSEQ multiplex PCR, the TCRdb table keeps only in-frame clones and is missing some. The data contain 300,000 to 350,000 clones, around four fifths of them singletons. Sequenced here: PBMCs, sampled before ibrutinib treatment. Source of these receptors: a human donor with chronic lymphocytic leukemia. CDR3s include the opening cysteine and the closing phenylalanine or tryptophan. The order of the fields is V gene, D gene, clone size, J gene, CDR3 protein, CDR3 DNA. D genes are given only for firm matches. Rows give clone size only sometimes, using once, few, many, or a class for an expanded clone.

TRBV5-4	-	-	TRBJ1-4	CASSFMGSNEKLFF	TGTGCCAGCAGCTTTATGGGGTCTAATGAAAAACTGTTTTTT
TRBV7-2	TRBD1	-	TRBJ2-3	CASSVNSGTAGDTQYF	TGTGCCAGCAGCGTAAACTCCGGGACAGCTGGTGATACGCAGTATTTT
TRBV20-1	-	-	TRBJ2-5	CLRSKETQYF	TGCTTGAGATCGAAAGAGACCCAGTACTTC
TRBV18	-	-	TRBJ2-7	CASSPGNRDRDEQYF	TGTGCCAGCTCACCGGGTAACAGGGATCGGGACGAGCAGTACTTC
TRBV18	-	-	TRBJ2-2	CASSPPVGGPNTGELFF	TGTGCCAGCTCACCACCCGTCGGGGGACCGAACACCGGGGAGCTGTTTTTT
TRBV4-1	TRBD2	-	TRBJ2-7	CASSHLLGLAGLDGAYEQYF	TGCGCCAGCAGCCACTTACTAGGGCTAGCGGGGCTGGATGGAGCCTACGAGCAGTACTTC
TRBV10-3	TRBD1	-	TRBJ2-7	CAISESRTGSSYEQYF	TGTGCCATCAGTGAGTCGAGGACAGGGAGCTCCTACGAGCAGTACTTC
TRBV2	TRBD1	-	TRBJ1-5	CASSQLRTGVQPQHF	TGTGCCAGCAGCCAACTTAGGACAGGGGTTCAGCCCCAGCATTTT
TRBV10-3	TRBD2	few	TRBJ2-7	CAISAGLAGDYEQYF	TGTGCCATCAGTGCGGGACTAGCGGGAGACTACGAGCAGTACTTC
TRBV27	-	-	TRBJ1-5	CASSPNRASGNQPQHF	TGTGCCAGCAGTCCTAACAGGGCTTCTGGCAATCAGCCCCAGCATTTT
TRBV4-3	TRBD2	once	TRBJ2-2	CASSQDWASGMNTGELFF	TGCGCCAGCAGCCAAGATTGGGCTAGCGGGATGAACACCGGGGAGCTGTTTTTT
TRBV9	-	-	TRBJ2-5	CASSVLAAQETQYF	TGTGCCAGCAGCGTACTAGCCGCCCAAGAGACCCAGTACTTC
TRBV9	-	-	TRBJ1-5	CASSVESDQPQHF	TGTGCCAGCAGCGTAGAGTCCGACCAGCCCCAGCATTTT
TRBV6-5	-	-	TRBJ1-5	CASSYGRARQPQHF	TGTGCCAGCAGTTACGGCAGGGCTCGTCAGCCCCAGCATTTT
TRBV9	-	-	TRBJ1-3	CASSKRDFSGNTIYF	TGTGCCAGCAGCAAAAGGGATTTCTCTGGAAACACCATATATTTT
TRBV7-7	TRBD2	few	TRBJ2-1	CASSLDAGAGNEQFF	TGTGCCAGCAGCTTAGACGCGGGAGCGGGCAATGAGCAGTTCTTC
TRBV18	TRBD1	-	TRBJ1-4	CASSARTGNWATNEKLFF	TGTGCCAGCTCAGCTCGGACAGGGAATTGGGCAACTAATGAAAAACTGTTTTTT
TRBV9	TRBD2	-	TRBJ2-3	CASSVFTSASTDTQYF	TGTGCCAGCAGCGTATTTACTAGCGCGAGCACAGATACGCAGTATTTT
TRBV7-9	TRBD2	-	TRBJ2-3	CASSLRQREDPTDTQYF	TGTGCCAGCAGCTTAAGACAGCGGGAGGACCCCACAGATACGCAGTATTTT
TRBV7-9	-	-	TRBJ1-2	CASSLFLNYGYTF	TGTGCCAGCAGCTTATTTCTTAACTATGGCTACACCTTC
TRBV30	-	few	TRBJ1-5	CAWSRARQPQHF	TGTGCCTGGAGTAGGGCTCGGCAGCCCCAGCATTTT
TRBV29-1	-	-	TRBJ2-2	CSVFDISNTGELFF	TGCAGCGTTTTCGACATCTCGAACACCGGGGAGCTGTTTTTT
TRBV7-9	-	-	TRBJ1-4	CASSGLGGEKLFF	TGTGCCAGCAGCGGCCTAGGAGGTGAAAAACTGTTTTTT